This T cell receptor (beta chain) is drawn from a study of T cell repertoires in cytomegalovirus infection. Study findings and constraints: In two of eight donors, the top clonotype was HLA-C-restricted CMV-specific.

The CDR3 consists of 16 residues. Per the germline V gene, CDR1 is SGHRS and CDR2 is YFSETQ. The V and J ends lost 0 bases and 4 bases respectively, with 14 bases between them. This clonotype was counted a few times. No antigen is known for it. TCRdb recomputed calls from the reads with MiXCR, one row per CDR3 protein. The sample yields hundreds of thousands of distinct CDR3 sequences, 24% seen once. The rearrangement links TRBV5-1 to TRBJ1-5; D may be TRBD1 (5 bases). The source is a human donor in good health (CMV status not recorded). Some clones in this sample may be carry-over from other donors' samples. Sequenced input: CD8+ T cells from PBMCs. CDR3 sequence reads: CASSLAGVGGNQPQHF. In nucleotides, the CDR3 is TGCGCCAGCAGCTTGGCCGGGGTCGGGGGAAATCAGCCCCAGCATTTT.